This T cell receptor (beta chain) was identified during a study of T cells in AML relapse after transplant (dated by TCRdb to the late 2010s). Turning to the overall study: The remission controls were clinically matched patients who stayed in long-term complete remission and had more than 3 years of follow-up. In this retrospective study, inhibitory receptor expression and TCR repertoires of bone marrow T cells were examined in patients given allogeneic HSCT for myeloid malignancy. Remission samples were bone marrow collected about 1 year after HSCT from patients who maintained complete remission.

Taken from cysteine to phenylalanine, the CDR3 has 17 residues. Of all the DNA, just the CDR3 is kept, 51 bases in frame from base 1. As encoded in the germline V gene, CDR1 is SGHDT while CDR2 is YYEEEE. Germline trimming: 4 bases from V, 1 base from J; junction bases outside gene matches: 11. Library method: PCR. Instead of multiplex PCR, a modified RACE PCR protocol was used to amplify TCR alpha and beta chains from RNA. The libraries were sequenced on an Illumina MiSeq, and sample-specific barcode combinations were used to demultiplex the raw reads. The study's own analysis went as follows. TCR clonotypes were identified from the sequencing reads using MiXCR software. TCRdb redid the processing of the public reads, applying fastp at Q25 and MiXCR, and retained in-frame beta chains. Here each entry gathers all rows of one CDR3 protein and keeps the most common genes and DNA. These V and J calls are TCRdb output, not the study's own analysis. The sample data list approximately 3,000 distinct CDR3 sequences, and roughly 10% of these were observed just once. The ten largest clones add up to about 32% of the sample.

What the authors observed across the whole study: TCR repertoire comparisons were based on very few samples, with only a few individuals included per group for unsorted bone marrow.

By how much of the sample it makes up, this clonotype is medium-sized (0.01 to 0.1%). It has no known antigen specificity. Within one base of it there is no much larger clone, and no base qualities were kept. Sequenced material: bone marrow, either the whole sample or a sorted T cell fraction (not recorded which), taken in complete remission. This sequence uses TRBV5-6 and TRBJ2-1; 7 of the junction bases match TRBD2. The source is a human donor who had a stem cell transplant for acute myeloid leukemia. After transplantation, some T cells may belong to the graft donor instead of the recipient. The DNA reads TGTGCCAGCAGCCCGCACCCGGGACTACAGTCCTACAATGAGCAGTTCTTC. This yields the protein CASSPHPGLQSYNEQFF.